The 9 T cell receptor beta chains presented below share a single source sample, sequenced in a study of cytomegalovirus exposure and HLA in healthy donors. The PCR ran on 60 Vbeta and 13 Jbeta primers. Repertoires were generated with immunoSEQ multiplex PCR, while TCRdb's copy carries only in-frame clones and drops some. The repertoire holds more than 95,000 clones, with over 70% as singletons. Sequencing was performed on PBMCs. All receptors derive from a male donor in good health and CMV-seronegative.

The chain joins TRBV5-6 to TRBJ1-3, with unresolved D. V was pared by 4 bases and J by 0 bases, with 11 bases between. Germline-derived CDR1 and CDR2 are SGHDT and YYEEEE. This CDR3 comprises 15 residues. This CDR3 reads CASSPRTISGNTIYF. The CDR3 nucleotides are TGTGCCAGCAGCCCTCGGACTATCTCTGGAAACACCATATATTTT. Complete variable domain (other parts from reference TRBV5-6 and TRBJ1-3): DAGVTQSPTHLIKTRGQQVTLRCSPKSGHDTVSWYQQALGQGPQFIFQYYEEEERQRGNFPDRFSGHQFPNYSSELNVNALLLGDSALYLCASSPRTISGNTIYFGEGSWLTVV.

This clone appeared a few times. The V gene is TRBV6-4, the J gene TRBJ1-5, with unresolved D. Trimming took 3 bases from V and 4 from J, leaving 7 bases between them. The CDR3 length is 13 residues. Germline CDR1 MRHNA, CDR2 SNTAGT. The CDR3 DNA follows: TGTGCCAGCAGTGAAGCCGAGAATCAGCCCCAGCATTTT. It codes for CASSEAENQPQHF.

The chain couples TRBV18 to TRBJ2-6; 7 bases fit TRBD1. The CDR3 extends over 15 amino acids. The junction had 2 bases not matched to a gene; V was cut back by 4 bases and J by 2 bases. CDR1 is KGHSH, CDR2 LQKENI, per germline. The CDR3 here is CASSQTGAGANVLTF. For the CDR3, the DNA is TGTGCCAGCTCACAAACAGGGGCTGGGGCCAACGTCCTGACTTTC.

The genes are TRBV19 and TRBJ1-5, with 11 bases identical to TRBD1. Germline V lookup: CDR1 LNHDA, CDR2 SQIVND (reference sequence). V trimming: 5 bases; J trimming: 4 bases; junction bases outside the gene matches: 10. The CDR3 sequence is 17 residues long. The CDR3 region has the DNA TGTGCCAGTAGTCCGTGGGACAGGGGGGGTGGGAATCAGCCCCAGCATTTT. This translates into CASSPWDRGGGNQPQHF. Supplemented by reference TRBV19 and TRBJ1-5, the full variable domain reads DGGITQSPKYLFRKEGQNVTLSCEQNLNHDAMYWYRQDPGQGLRLIYYSQIVNDFQKGDIAEGYSVSREKKESFPLTVTSAQKNPTAFYLCASSPWDRGGGNQPQHFGDGTRLSIL.

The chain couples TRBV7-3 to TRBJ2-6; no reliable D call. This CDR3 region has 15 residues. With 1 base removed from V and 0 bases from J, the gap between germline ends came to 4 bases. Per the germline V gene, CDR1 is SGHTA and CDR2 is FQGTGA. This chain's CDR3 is CASSLISSGANVLTF. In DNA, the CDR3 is TGTGCCAGCAGCTTAATTAGCTCTGGGGCCAACGTCCTGACTTTC.

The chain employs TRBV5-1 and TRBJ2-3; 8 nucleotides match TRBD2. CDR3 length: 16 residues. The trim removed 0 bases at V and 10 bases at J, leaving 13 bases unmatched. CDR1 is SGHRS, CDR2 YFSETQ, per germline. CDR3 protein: CASSLGAAGAWGSQYF. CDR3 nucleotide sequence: TGCGCCAGCAGCTTGGGAGCAGCGGGGGCCTGGGGGTCGCAGTATTTT.

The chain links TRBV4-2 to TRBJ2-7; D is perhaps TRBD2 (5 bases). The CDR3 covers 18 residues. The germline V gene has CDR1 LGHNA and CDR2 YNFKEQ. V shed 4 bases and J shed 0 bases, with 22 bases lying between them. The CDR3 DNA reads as TGTGCCAGCAGCCGAAGATGGCTAGCCGGAATGGGCTCCTACGAGCAGTACTTC. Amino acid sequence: CASSRRWLAGMGSYEQYF.

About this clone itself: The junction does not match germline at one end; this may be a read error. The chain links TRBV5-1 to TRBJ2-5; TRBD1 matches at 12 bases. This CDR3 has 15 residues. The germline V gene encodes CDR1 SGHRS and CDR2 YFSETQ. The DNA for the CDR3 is TGCACCAGCAGCGGGGGGACAGGGGGCCGAGAGACCCAGTACTTC. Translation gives CTSSGGTGGRETQYF.

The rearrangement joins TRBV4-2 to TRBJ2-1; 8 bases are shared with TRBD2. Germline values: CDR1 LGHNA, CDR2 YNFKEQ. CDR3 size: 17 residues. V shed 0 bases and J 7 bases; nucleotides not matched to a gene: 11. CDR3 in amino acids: CASSQDPPAGENNEQFF. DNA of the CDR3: TGTGCCAGCAGCCAAGATCCGCCAGCGGGAGAAAATAATGAGCAGTTCTTC.